Below, one T cell receptor beta chain is given with its context. Its target antigen remains unknown. The sample holds no much larger clone one base away, and base qualities are not on file. To estimate absolute template abundance from read counts, synthetic TCR analog templates were spiked into each PCR. The immunoSEQ assay used bias-controlled V and J gene primers to amplify TCRbeta CDR3 regions from genomic DNA. Sequencing of rearranged TCRbeta segments was performed at approximately 20X coverage. Under the source paper's analysis protocol: Sequencing errors were corrected by clustering and CDR3s were annotated against IMGT to assign V, D and J genes. Downstream analyses used only productive TCRbeta rearrangements and left out out-of-frame or stop-codon sequences. Clonality was calculated as one minus the Shannon entropy normalized by the log of the number of unique productive sequences. Clones differing between time points or between blood and tumor were identified by Fisher's exact test with Benjamini-Hochberg correction at adjusted p below 0.01. As stored in TCRdb, this immuneACCESS dataset retains in-frame rearrangements with V and J assigned. A fraction of the clones does not appear; measured against another copy, unresolved V genes explain less than half of the discrepancy, and the remainder lacks a known reason. V and J calls and clone size are given by that table; D and trimming were obtained from the DNA. Counted in this sample were 120,000 or so clones; about 84% of them appeared once. The top ten constitute about 2.4% of the sample.

These data come from a study of PD-L1 blockade in urothelial cancer (dated by TCRdb to 2016 to 2017). Background for the entire study: Therapy was started in about 2014 for all patients, and atezolizumab 1,200 mg was administered intravenously every 3 weeks. About 90% of the roughly 29 patients were identified as males with urothelial cancer of bladder origin, and a prior smoking history was reported by 18 of 29 patients. Patients had an ECOG performance status of 0 or 1 and had received between 0 and 3 prior chemotherapy regimens. Blood samples were analyzed 3 weeks after the start of treatment (second dose) and 6 weeks after the start of treatment. Blood samples gave median yields of about 150,000 T cells and tens of thousands of unique TCRs, along with a median clonality of about 0.084. An exploratory multi-omic analysis was conducted of the somatic, immune and clinical correlates of response to PD-L1 blockade with atezolizumab in urothelial cancer. Pretreatment tumor samples, along with matched peripheral blood serially collected before and after atezolizumab treatment, were subjected to TCR sequencing. Progression-free survival longer than 6 months counted as durable clinical benefit, and TCR features were additionally tested against both progression-free and overall survival. In the same patients, whole exome sequencing and RNA sequencing of pretreatment tumors were performed in addition to TCR sequencing. Eight to ten patients achieved durable clinical benefit and some 20 did not. Pretreatment blood TCR-seq was available for 27 to 30 patients, at least one posttreatment blood collection was obtained for around 25 patients, and tumor TCR-seq was available for around 25 patients. What the work shows at the level of the full study, not this receptor alone: Small sample size (n ≈ 30) and many exploratory analyses mean the results are intended to be hypothesis-generating. Patients with durable benefit showed greater expansion of tumor-associated TCR clones in peripheral blood 3 weeks after starting treatment (n ≈ 21, p = 0.022). Improved progression-free and overall survival was associated with having pretreatment peripheral blood TCR clonality below the median.

CDR1 MNHEY and CDR2 SVGAGI are derived from the germline V gene. Unmatched junction bases come to 3, with V trimmed by 5 bases and J by 7 bases. The CDR3 measures 13 amino acids from cysteine to phenylalanine. Only the CDR3 region is kept as DNA, spanning 39 bases read in frame from base 1. In the paper's terms, the time point label means: peripheral blood 6 weeks after treatment start. The cohort included about 30 patients with locally advanced or metastatic urothelial carcinoma who were treated at Memorial Sloan Kettering on a trial protocol. Peripheral blood mononuclear cells were collected pretreatment and during treatment, at between 1 and 8 total time points per patient. The Qiagen DNeasy Blood extraction kit was used to purify genomic DNA from total PBMCs and from tumor samples. PBMCs were collected pretreatment and during treatment, and were isolated and stored as previously described.

The chain was built from TRBV6-5 and TRBJ2-5; 11 central bases correspond to TRBD2. The sequence came from a middle-aged man with urothelial cancer. Here the sequenced sample was PBMCs, taken around atezolizumab (anti-PD-L1) treatment. The CDR3 reads as follows: CASSTGTSGTQYF. The sequenced DNA is TGTGCCAGCAGTACCGGGACTAGCGGGACCCAGTACTTC.